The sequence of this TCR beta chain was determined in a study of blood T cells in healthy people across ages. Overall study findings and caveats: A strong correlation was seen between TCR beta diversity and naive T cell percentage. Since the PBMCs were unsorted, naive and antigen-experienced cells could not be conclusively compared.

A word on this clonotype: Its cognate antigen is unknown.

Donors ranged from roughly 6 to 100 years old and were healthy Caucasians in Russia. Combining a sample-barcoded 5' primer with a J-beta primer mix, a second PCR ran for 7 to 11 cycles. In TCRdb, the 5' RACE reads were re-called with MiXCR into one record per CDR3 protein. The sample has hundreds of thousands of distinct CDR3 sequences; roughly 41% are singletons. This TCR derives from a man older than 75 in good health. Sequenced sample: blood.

Here the CDR3 DNA reads TGTGCCAGCAGCTCCAGGGTGGGTGCAGGGGTAAATTCACCCCTCCACTTT. The encoded protein is CASSSRVGAGVNSPLHF. The chain couples TRBV11-2 to TRBJ1-6, with D tentatively TRBD1 (6 bases). The CDR3 runs 17 residues. Between the trimmed V and J ends, which lost 4 bases and 7 bases, there was a span of 20 bases. CDR1 is SGHAT and CDR2 is FQNNGV in the germline V gene.